The clone carrying this T cell receptor (beta chain) was found many times. Its antigen is unidentified. TCRdb's table, derived via immunoSEQ multiplex PCR, lists solely in-frame clones and lacks some. Of some 350,000 clones in the sample, about 85% are singletons; the top ten hold roughly 3.1%. The entry originates in a study of Ad26.COV2.S vaccination and SARS-CoV-2 variants. The treatment is: some 20 received Ad26.COV2.S at low or high dose, single or two shots; about five received placebo; per-sample allocation not given. Samples were taken on day 63 after the first vaccine or placebo injection. Whole-study results and caveats: Breadth measured for non-spike TCRs was similar across vaccine and placebo recipients. Reported post-vaccination CD8+ and CD4+ T cell responses to spike showed substantial breadth.

Germline V CDR1 and CDR2: MGHRA, YSYEKL. The length of the CDR3 is 17 residues. Trimming removed 0 bases at V and 0 bases at J, with 14 bases between. The sequence was obtained from a person between 18 and 65 years old who received the Ad26.COV2.S COVID-19 vaccine or a placebo. The chain uses TRBV4-1 and TRBJ1-1; D is ambiguous. The sequencing here drew on peripheral blood, taken in a trial of Ad26.COV2.S vaccine versus placebo. The DNA for the CDR3 is TGCGCCAGCAGCCAAGATTGGCAGACCCATATGAACACTGAAGCTTTCTTT. Its translation: CASSQDWQTHMNTEAFF.